The 24 T cell receptor beta chains in this list originate from one sample, sequenced in a study of T cell changes during pregnancy in multiple sclerosis. Clones were read by immunoSEQ multiplex PCR, and TCRdb kept only the in-frame ones, dropping some. This table holds 25,000 to 30,000 clones, roughly 92% found once. Sequences were derived from CD4+ T cells from peripheral blood mononuclear cells, sampled in the first trimester of pregnancy. The receptors shown here come from a female donor with multiple sclerosis, enrolled in a pregnancy study.

The CDR3 here is CASSLGLLVARETQYF. CDR3 DNA: TGTGCCAGCAGCTTGGGGCTTTTAGTAGCACGAGAGACCCAGTACTTC. The rearrangement links TRBV5-4 to TRBJ2-5, with D unresolved. Trimming shortened V by 0 bases and J by 4 bases, and 16 bases separated the two germline ends. This CDR3 contains 16 residues. Germline lookup yields CDR1 SGHNT and CDR2 YYREEE (reference sequence).

This clone was counted a single time. The genes are TRBV4-2 and TRBJ1-1; D perhaps matches TRBD1 (6 bases). V was clipped by 3 bases and J by 5 bases, with 22 bases between them. The length of the CDR3 is 17 residues. The germline V gene encodes CDR1 LGHNA and CDR2 YNFKEQ. The CDR3, as DNA: TGTGCCAGCAGCCAGTCACCCATGGGGGCTCGGGAAACTGAAGCTTTCTTT. Amino acid sequence: CASSQSPMGARETEAFF.

This clone was picked up one time. The gene calls are TRBV28 and TRBJ1-6; 11 bases are a match to TRBD1. The CDR3 sequence is 16 residues long. V gave up 4 bases and J gave up 7 bases; unmatched junction bases: 6. Germline values: CDR1 MDHEN, CDR2 SYDVKM. CDR3 residues: CASSSGTGGLNSPLHF. The DNA of the CDR3 is TGTGCCAGCAGTTCTGGGACAGGGGGTTTAAATTCACCCCTCCACTTT.

Note on this clone: Additional DNA sequences in this sample encode the identical CDR3. The chain uses TRBV5-1 and TRBJ1-2, with 8 bases fitting TRBD1. Germline CDR1 and CDR2: SGHRS and YFSETQ. There are 15 residues in the CDR3. Germline trimming cut 4 bases from V and 8 bases from J; bases unmatched to any gene: 13. The DNA of the CDR3 is TGCGCCAGCAGCCTATCCGGGCAGGGGGCGTCGGGCTACACCTTC. This encodes CASSLSGQGASGYTF.

The chain combines TRBV2 with TRBJ1-5; 12 positions agree with TRBD1. Trimming cost V 8 bases and J 11 bases; bases outside gene matches: 10. This CDR3 is 14 amino acids long. Germline CDR1 is SNHLY and CDR2 is FYNNEI. The CDR3 sequence: CASLPGTGGRAQHF. As DNA, the CDR3 is TGTGCCAGCCTTCCAGGGACAGGGGGCAGGGCCCAGCATTTT.

This rearrangement joins TRBV21-1 to TRBJ2-7; TRBD2 is the table's D call and was not checked against the DNA. TRBV21-1 is a listed pseudogene. CDR3 length equals 14 residues. The CDR3 bases are TGTGCCAGCAGCAAAGAGGAGTTCACCTACGAGCAGTACTTC. This encodes CASSKEEFTYEQYF.

The chain carries TRBV11-2 and TRBJ2-1; 7 bases match TRBD2. Germline loops: CDR1 SGHAT, CDR2 FQNNGV. The V segment lost 5 bases and the J segment 10 bases; nucleotides outside the gene matches: 26. The length of the CDR3 is 19 residues. CDR3 amino acids: CASSPLPGLGRGNYGEQFF. For the CDR3, the DNA is TGTGCCAGCAGCCCTCTCCCGGGCTTGGGGCGGGGGAACTATGGGGAGCAGTTCTTC.

This chain connects TRBV2 to TRBJ1-2; D possibly corresponds to TRBD1 (6 bases). V was pared by 6 bases and J by 7 bases, with 18 bases between. This CDR3 has 14 amino acids. Germline V gene lookup returns CDR1 SNHLY and CDR2 FYNNEI. The CDR3 nucleotides read TGTGCCAGCAGGGGTCCGCGGGGGCGCGGTGGCTACACCTTC. It translates to CASRGPRGRGGYTF.

V is TRBV6-6 and J is TRBJ2-1; perhaps TRBD2 as D (5 bases). V lost 0 bases and J lost 4, with 7 bases in between. Germline-derived CDR1 and CDR2 are MNHNY and SVGAGI (reference sequence). The CDR3 contains 14 residues. This CDR3 is CASSYSRVYNEQFF. DNA for the CDR3: TGTGCCAGCAGTTACTCGAGGGTATACAATGAGCAGTTCTTC.

The chain employs TRBV5-1 and TRBJ2-5, with TRBD2 identical over 15 bases. V shed 0 bases, J shed 6 bases, and the junction held 12 bases outside the gene matches. The germline gives CDR1 SGHRS, CDR2 YFSETQ. This CDR3 spans 19 amino acids. DNA for the CDR3: TGCGCCAGCAGCTTGGCCGATGGACTAGCGGGGGGGCAGGAGAAGACCCAGTACTTC. It encodes CASSLADGLAGGQEKTQYF.

V is TRBV7-6 and J is TRBJ2-1; TRBD2 matches 9 bases. The germline gives CDR1 SGHVS, CDR2 FNYEAQ. The CDR3 spans 16 residues. V shed 5 bases and J 7 bases; nucleotides not matched to a gene: 12. The CDR3 is CASSPWGGGGVNEQFF. CDR3 sequence (DNA): TGTGCCAGCAGCCCCTGGGGTGGCGGGGGGGTGAATGAGCAGTTCTTC. Using reference TRBV7-6 and TRBJ2-1 for the parts outside the CDR3, the full variable domain is GAGVSQSPRYKVTKRGQDVALRCDPISGHVSLYWYRQALGQGPEFLTYFNYEAQQDKSGLPNDRFSAERPEGSISTLTIQRTEQRDSAMYRCASSPWGGGGVNEQFFGPGTRLTVL.

The chain links TRBV11-2 to TRBJ2-3, with a tentative D call TRBD2 (6 bases). There are 15 residues in the CDR3. Per germline, CDR1 SGHAT and CDR2 FQNNGV. With 3 bases removed from V and 2 bases from J, the gap between germline ends came to 12 bases. The chain's CDR3 is CASSFLSGYTDTQYF. CDR3 nucleotides: TGTGCCAGCAGCTTCCTTAGCGGCTACACAGATACGCAGTATTTT. Variable domain in full (rest from reference TRBV11-2 and TRBJ2-3): EAGVAQSPRYKIIEKRQSVAFWCNPISGHATLYWYQQILGQGPKLLIQFQNNGVVDDSQLPKDRFSAERLKGVDSTLKIQPAKLEDSAVYLCASSFLSGYTDTQYFGPGTRLTVL.

This clone has more than one count but fewer than ten. The rearrangement uses TRBV7-2 and TRBJ2-2, with 7 bases fitting TRBD1. CDR3 length: 14 amino acids. Germline V lookup: CDR1 SGHTA, CDR2 FQGNSA. The J segment lost 8 bases and the V segment lost 5 bases, leaving 8 bases of the junction unmatched. As DNA, the CDR3 is TGTGCCAGCAGCCCGCGACAGGGATCGGGGGAGCTGTTTTTT. This sequence encodes CASSPRQGSGELFF.

V is TRBV7-2 and J is TRBJ1-5; D is uncertain. Germline V gene data show CDR1 as SGHTA and CDR2 as FQGNSA. The CDR3 loop spans 13 amino acids. V dropped 6 bases and J dropped 3 bases, with 9 bases sitting between them. The CDR3 nucleotides read TGTGCCAGCAGTCCGACATACAATCAGCCCCAGCATTTT. Encoded protein: CASSPTYNQPQHF.

A few counts support this clone. V and J are TRBV19 and TRBJ1-1; TRBD1 is a possible D gene (6 bases). Germline CDR1 is LNHDA and CDR2 is SQIVND (reference sequence). This CDR3 spans 16 amino acids. The V gene lost 8 bases and the J gene lost 3 bases, with 22 bases spanning the gap. In DNA form, the CDR3 reads TGTGCCAGTTCTATGGGGGTTGACAGGATCTACACTGAAGCTTTCTTT. Amino acids: CASSMGVDRIYTEAFF.

This chain joins TRBV5-1 and TRBJ2-7; TRBD1 matches at 10 bases. This CDR3 spans 14 amino acids. The V segment lost 4 bases and the J segment 4 bases; nucleotides outside the gene matches: 5. Per germline, CDR1 SGHRS and CDR2 YFSETQ. The CDR3 DNA sequence: TGCGCCAGCAGCGCCGGGACAGGGGCTTACGAGCAGTACTTC. Amino acids: CASSAGTGAYEQYF.

With regard to this clone: The junction shows a germline mismatch at one end, possibly a read error. V gene TRBV11-2 combines with J gene TRBJ2-4; D possibly corresponds to TRBD2 (7 bases). Germline V lookup: CDR1 SGHAT, CDR2 FQNNGV. The CDR3 has 12 amino acids. The CDR3 DNA sequence: TGTGCCAGCAGCTTAGGGAAGGGGGGGTTCGGCTTC. Translation: CASSLGKGGFGF.

The rearrangement joins TRBV5-4 to TRBJ2-3; 8 bases are a match to TRBD1. In germline, CDR1 is SGHNT, CDR2 YYREEE (reference sequence). The CDR3 runs 13 residues. The ends lost 4 bases at V and 5 bases at J; junction bases unmatched: 3. Here the CDR3 reads CASSLDREDTQYF. As DNA, the CDR3 is TGTGCCAGCAGCCTGGACAGGGAAGATACGCAGTATTTT.

The V call is TRBV11-2, the J call TRBJ2-5; possible D gene TRBD2, 6 bases. The CDR3 spans 15 residues. The V end lost 5 bases, the J end lost 5 bases, and 18 bases lay between the germline ends. Germline assignment: CDR1 SGHAT and CDR2 FQNNGV. CDR3 region: CASSGRDLGAETQYF. For the CDR3, the DNA is TGTGCCAGCAGCGGCCGGGACTTAGGAGCGGAGACCCAGTACTTC.

The chain is built from TRBV7-9 and TRBJ2-3, with TRBD2 identical over 7 bases. The CDR3 spans 14 residues. Losses at the gene ends were 4 bases for V and 5 bases for J; bases not matched to a gene: 6. Germline-derived CDR1 and CDR2 are SEHNR and FQNEAQ (reference sequence). The CDR3 DNA reads TGTGCCAGCAGCTCTCGGACTAGAAGAGATACGCAGTATTTT. Translating it yields CASSSRTRRDTQYF. Based on the CDR3 plus reference TRBV7-9 and TRBJ2-3, the full variable domain is DTGVSQNPRHKITKRGQNVTFRCDPISEHNRLYWYRQTLGQGPEFLTYFQNEAQLEKSRLLSDRFSAERPKGSFSTLEIQRTEQGDSAMYLCASSSRTRRDTQYFGPGTRLTVL.

The rearrangement uses TRBV6-5 and TRBJ2-3, with D tentatively TRBD2 (6 bases). The CDR3 loop spans 13 amino acids. Germline V gives CDR1 MNHEY, CDR2 SVGAGI. V gave up 8 bases and J gave up 6 bases, with 15 bases separating them. The CDR3 sequence is CASAGTQRDTQYF. The CDR3 region has the DNA TGTGCCAGCGCCGGGACTCAGAGGGATACGCAGTATTTT.

The rearrangement joins TRBV27 to TRBJ2-1, with D maybe TRBD2 (6 bases). The CDR3 runs to 17 residues. V lost 4 bases to trimming and J lost 0 bases, with 16 bases between them. In germline, CDR1 is MNHEY, CDR2 SMNVEV (reference sequence). The CDR3 region is CASSSGTLRSSYNEQFF. For the CDR3, the DNA is TGTGCCAGCAGTTCGGGGACTCTACGGAGCTCCTACAATGAGCAGTTCTTC.

J is TRBJ2-1 and V is TRBV30; D is perhaps TRBD2 (5 bases). Germline assignment: CDR1 GTSNPN and CDR2 SVGIG (reference sequence). Trimming took 8 bases from V and 7 from J, leaving 15 bases between them. This CDR3 region has 12 residues. The CDR3 here is CARASSGNEQFF. In DNA, the CDR3 is TGTGCCCGGGCTAGCTCCGGTAATGAGCAGTTCTTC.

The chain uses TRBV9 and TRBJ1-1, with D unresolved. V dropped 0 bases and J dropped 3 bases, with 12 bases sitting between them. The CDR3 contains 15 residues. Germline loops: CDR1 SGDLS, CDR2 YYNGEE. Here the CDR3 DNA reads TGTGCCAGCAGCGTAGGGGGAGGGTGGGACACTGAAGCTTTCTTT. Translated: CASSVGGGWDTEAFF.